A selection of T cell receptor beta chains follows, all from one sample in a study of beta chain features in type 1 diabetes. The data were produced by immunoSEQ multiplex PCR, yet TCRdb's version contains in-frame clones alone and is incomplete. The sample records roughly 380,000 clones, about 18% being singletons. Sequencing used naive CD4+ T cells from blood. These receptors all come from a woman younger than 30 in good health. The CDR3 runs from the conserved cysteine through the conserved F or W. The D gene is left open where the match is weak. The size of a clone is reported for some rows only, either as once, few or many, or as a class for expanded clones.

v_gene: TRBV5-1
len: 16
abundance: NA
j_gene: TRBJ2-7
d_gene: NA
CDR3aa: CASSLVDSLMFYEQYF
CDR3nt: TGCGCCAGCAGCTTGGTGGACTCCCTGATGTTCTACGAGCAGTACTTC

v_gene: TRBV7-9
len: 15
abundance: NA
j_gene: TRBJ2-7
d_gene: TRBD1
CDR3aa: CASSPWTGEFYEQYF
CDR3nt: TGTGCCAGCAGCCCCTGGACAGGGGAATTTTACGAGCAGTACTTC

v_gene: TRBV20-1
len: 11
abundance: few
j_gene: TRBJ2-1
d_gene: NA
CDR3aa: CSAPQYNEQFF
CDR3nt: TGCAGTGCGCCCCAGTACAATGAGCAGTTCTTC

v_gene: TRBV7-9
len: 15
abundance: few
j_gene: TRBJ2-7
d_gene: TRBD2
CDR3aa: CASSRATSGRDEQYF
CDR3nt: TGTGCCAGCAGCAGAGCAACTAGCGGGAGAGACGAGCAGTACTTC

v_gene: TRBV6-5
len: 14
abundance: few
j_gene: TRBJ1-5
d_gene: NA
CDR3aa: CATRRGNSNQPQHF
CDR3nt: TGTGCCACCAGAAGGGGAAATAGCAATCAGCCCCAGCATTTT

v_gene: TRBV5-1
len: 14
abundance: NA
j_gene: TRBJ2-5
d_gene: TRBD2
CDR3aa: CASSLEIAGGAQYF
CDR3nt: TGCGCCAGCAGCTTGGAAATAGCGGGGGGCGCCCAGTACTTC

v_gene: TRBV9
len: 17
abundance: NA
j_gene: TRBJ2-1
d_gene: NA
CDR3aa: CASSVARTGGAPDEQFF
CDR3nt: TGTGCCAGCAGCGTAGCCCGAACCGGAGGGGCCCCTGATGAGCAGTTCTTC

v_gene: TRBV9
len: 14
abundance: NA
j_gene: TRBJ2-5
d_gene: NA
CDR3aa: CASSVETSSETQYF
CDR3nt: TGTGCCAGCAGCGTAGAAACTAGCAGTGAGACCCAGTACTTC

v_gene: TRBV18
len: 15
abundance: NA
j_gene: TRBJ2-1
d_gene: NA
CDR3aa: CASSPAASRRNEQFF
CDR3nt: TGTGCCAGCTCACCGGCGGCTAGCCGGCGCAATGAGCAGTTCTTC

v_gene: TRBV30
len: 14
abundance: NA
j_gene: TRBJ2-7
d_gene: TRBD1
CDR3aa: CAWSSRQGFYEQYF
CDR3nt: TGTGCCTGGAGTAGCCGACAGGGGTTCTACGAGCAGTACTTC

v_gene: TRBV11-2
len: 16
abundance: NA
j_gene: TRBJ2-1
d_gene: NA
CDR3aa: CASREPGAARHNEQFF
CDR3nt: TGTGCCAGCAGGGAACCTGGGGCAGCGAGGCACAATGAGCAGTTCTTC

v_gene: TRBV15
len: 12
abundance: NA
j_gene: TRBJ2-1
d_gene: NA
CDR3aa: CATSRVGNEQFF
CDR3nt: TGTGCCACCAGCAGAGTCGGCAATGAGCAGTTCTTC

v_gene: TRBV18
len: 14
abundance: few
j_gene: TRBJ2-1
d_gene: NA
CDR3aa: CASSPLQIADEQFF
CDR3nt: TGTGCCAGCTCACCCCTCCAGATAGCGGATGAGCAGTTCTTC

v_gene: TRBV19
len: 16
abundance: NA
j_gene: TRBJ1-4
d_gene: NA
CDR3aa: CASSRYGAQANEKLFF
CDR3nt: TGTGCCAGTAGTAGGTACGGCGCCCAGGCTAATGAAAAACTGTTTTTT

v_gene: TRBV7-9
len: 13
abundance: NA
j_gene: TRBJ2-7
d_gene: NA
CDR3aa: CASSLEPGYEQYF
CDR3nt: TGTGCCAGCAGCCTAGAACCGGGCTACGAGCAGTACTTC

v_gene: TRBV23-1
len: 14
abundance: NA
j_gene: TRBJ1-2
d_gene: TRBD1
CDR3aa: CASSQSKGRGGYTF
CDR3nt: TGCGCCAGCAGTCAATCGAAGGGCAGGGGGGGCTACACCTTC

v_gene: TRBV5-1
len: 14
abundance: NA
j_gene: TRBJ2-7
d_gene: TRBD1
CDR3aa: CATTAGTGLREQYF
CDR3nt: TGCGCCACCACCGCGGGGACAGGGCTGCGGGAGCAGTACTTC

v_gene: TRBV30
len: 16
abundance: NA
j_gene: TRBJ2-1
d_gene: TRBD2
CDR3aa: CAWGPGLAGVINEQFF
CDR3nt: TGTGCCTGGGGCCCGGGACTAGCGGGGGTAATCAATGAGCAGTTCTTC

v_gene: TRBV13
len: 14
abundance: NA
j_gene: TRBJ1-2
d_gene: NA
CDR3aa: CASSLDRGGYGYTF
CDR3nt: TGTGCCAGCAGCCTCGACCGAGGAGGATATGGCTACACCTTC

v_gene: TRBV5-1
len: 17
abundance: few
j_gene: TRBJ2-7
d_gene: NA
CDR3aa: CASSSAGTSSALHEQYF
CDR3nt: TGCGCCAGCAGCTCGGCGGGCACGAGCAGTGCGCTCCACGAGCAGTACTTC

v_gene: TRBV30
len: 13
abundance: few
j_gene: TRBJ2-7
d_gene: TRBD1
CDR3aa: CAMNTGGSYEQYF
CDR3nt: TGTGCCATGAATACAGGGGGTTCCTACGAGCAGTACTTC

v_gene: TRBV7-3
len: 16
abundance: NA
j_gene: TRBJ2-3
d_gene: TRBD2
CDR3aa: CASSPQAGGLTDTQYF
CDR3nt: TGTGCCAGCAGTCCCCAAGCGGGGGGACTCACAGATACGCAGTATTTT

v_gene: TRBV11-3
len: 13
abundance: NA
j_gene: TRBJ1-1
d_gene: NA
CDR3aa: CASSSHRNTEAFF
CDR3nt: TGTGCCAGCAGCTCGCACAGGAACACTGAAGCTTTCTTT

v_gene: TRBV14
len: 16
abundance: few
j_gene: TRBJ2-6
d_gene: NA
CDR3aa: CASSQELGSGANVLTF
CDR3nt: TGTGCCAGCAGCCAAGAACTAGGGTCTGGGGCCAACGTCCTGACTTTC

v_gene: TRBV9
len: 14
abundance: NA
j_gene: TRBJ2-5
d_gene: NA
CDR3aa: CASSAGVREETQYF
CDR3nt: TGTGCCAGCAGCGCAGGGGTAAGAGAAGAGACCCAGTACTTC

v_gene: TRBV5-1
len: 15
abundance: NA
j_gene: TRBJ2-1
d_gene: TRBD2
CDR3aa: CASRPSGTSTDEQFF
CDR3nt: TGCGCCAGCAGGCCTAGCGGGACTTCCACCGATGAGCAGTTCTTC

v_gene: TRBV7-6
len: 12
abundance: NA
j_gene: TRBJ2-5
d_gene: NA
CDR3aa: CASSPFRETQYF
CDR3nt: TGTGCCAGCAGCCCATTCAGGGAGACCCAGTACTTC

v_gene: TRBV13
len: 14
abundance: NA
j_gene: TRBJ2-4
d_gene: NA
CDR3aa: CASSSPWRENIQYF
CDR3nt: TGTGCCAGCAGCTCCCCCTGGCGGGAAAACATTCAGTACTTC

v_gene: TRBV30
len: 12
abundance: NA
j_gene: TRBJ2-3
d_gene: TRBD2
CDR3aa: CAYLAGGDTQYF
CDR3nt: TGTGCCTACCTAGCGGGGGGAGATACGCAGTATTTT

v_gene: TRBV7-9
len: 12
abundance: few
j_gene: TRBJ2-7
d_gene: NA
CDR3aa: CASSAQGYEQYF
CDR3nt: TGTGCCAGCAGCGCACAGGGTTACGAGCAGTACTTC

v_gene: TRBV30
len: 15
abundance: NA
j_gene: TRBJ2-5
d_gene: TRBD2
CDR3aa: CAWSARTSGWETQYF
CDR3nt: TGTGCCTGGAGTGCCCGGACTAGCGGTTGGGAGACCCAGTACTTC

v_gene: TRBV5-6
len: 13
abundance: few
j_gene: TRBJ1-4
d_gene: TRBD1
CDR3aa: CASSKGTEEKLFF
CDR3nt: TGTGCCAGCAGCAAAGGGACAGAGGAAAAACTGTTTTTT

v_gene: TRBV18
len: 14
abundance: NA
j_gene: TRBJ1-1
d_gene: NA
CDR3aa: CASSLLRENTEAFF
CDR3nt: TGTGCCAGCTCACTCCTCCGCGAGAACACTGAAGCTTTCTTT

v_gene: TRBV2
len: 14
abundance: few
j_gene: TRBJ2-7
d_gene: NA
CDR3aa: CASSSSTVAYEQYF
CDR3nt: TGTGCCAGCAGTAGCTCGACAGTGGCCTACGAGCAGTACTTC

v_gene: TRBV4-1
len: 16
abundance: NA
j_gene: TRBJ1-4
d_gene: NA
CDR3aa: CASSQDFGQGWEKLFF
CDR3nt: TGCGCCAGCAGCCAAGATTTCGGGCAGGGATGGGAAAAACTGTTTTTT

v_gene: TRBV29-1
len: 11
abundance: few
j_gene: TRBJ1-4
d_gene: NA
CDR3aa: CSVGLNEKLFF
CDR3nt: TGCAGCGTTGGACTTAATGAAAAACTGTTTTTT

v_gene: TRBV5-6
len: 15
abundance: NA
j_gene: TRBJ1-3
d_gene: NA
CDR3aa: CASSSGPLSGNTIYF
CDR3nt: TGTGCCAGCAGCTCGGGTCCTCTCTCTGGAAACACCATATATTTT

v_gene: TRBV30
len: 14
abundance: few
j_gene: TRBJ1-5
d_gene: NA
CDR3aa: CAWSRPGGNQPQHF
CDR3nt: TGTGCCTGGAGTAGGCCCGGGGGCAATCAGCCCCAGCATTTT

v_gene: TRBV27
len: 15
abundance: few
j_gene: TRBJ1-2
d_gene: TRBD1
CDR3aa: CASSYQGQGALGYTF
CDR3nt: TGTGCCAGCAGTTATCAGGGACAGGGGGCGCTTGGCTACACCTTC

v_gene: TRBV28
len: 13
abundance: few
j_gene: TRBJ2-7
d_gene: NA
CDR3aa: CASEPGQAYEQYF
CDR3nt: TGTGCCAGCGAACCGGGACAAGCCTACGAGCAGTACTTC

v_gene: TRBV2
len: 14
abundance: few
j_gene: TRBJ2-7
d_gene: TRBD1
CDR3aa: CASRPGQGTYEQYF
CDR3nt: TGTGCCAGCAGGCCGGGACAGGGGACCTACGAGCAGTACTTC

v_gene: TRBV27
len: 16
abundance: NA
j_gene: TRBJ2-7
d_gene: NA
CDR3aa: CASSSLAGLPLSEQYF
CDR3nt: TGTGCCAGCAGTTCCCTCGCGGGACTCCCCCTGAGCGAGCAGTACTTC

v_gene: TRBV10-3
len: 14
abundance: few
j_gene: TRBJ2-1
d_gene: TRBD1
CDR3aa: CAISGQGTGNEQFF
CDR3nt: TGTGCCATCAGTGGACAGGGTACGGGCAATGAGCAGTTCTTC

v_gene: TRBV4-2
len: 15
abundance: NA
j_gene: TRBJ1-6
d_gene: TRBD1
CDR3aa: CASSRPGQNNSPLHF
CDR3nt: TGTGCCAGCAGCCGACCGGGACAGAATAATTCACCCCTCCACTTT

v_gene: TRBV5-8
len: 16
abundance: few
j_gene: TRBJ2-3
d_gene: NA
CDR3aa: CASSFGYRVPTDTQYF
CDR3nt: TGTGCCAGCAGCTTTGGGTACAGGGTCCCCACAGATACGCAGTATTTT

v_gene: TRBV5-1
len: 15
abundance: few
j_gene: TRBJ1-1
d_gene: TRBD1
CDR3aa: CASSSRTGKNTEAFF
CDR3nt: TGCGCCAGCAGCTCCCGGACAGGAAAGAACACTGAAGCTTTCTTT

v_gene: TRBV5-4
len: 14
abundance: few
j_gene: TRBJ1-1
d_gene: NA
CDR3aa: CASSLAVGYTEAFF
CDR3nt: TGTGCCAGCAGCTTGGCCGTTGGCTACACTGAAGCTTTCTTT

v_gene: TRBV5-1
len: 14
abundance: NA
j_gene: TRBJ2-6
d_gene: NA
CDR3aa: CASKRVPGANVLTF
CDR3nt: TGCGCCAGCAAGAGGGTCCCTGGGGCCAACGTCCTGACTTTC

v_gene: TRBV9
len: 16
abundance: NA
j_gene: TRBJ2-3
d_gene: TRBD2
CDR3aa: CASSVASGRGADTQYF
CDR3nt: TGTGCCAGCAGCGTAGCTAGCGGGAGAGGGGCAGATACGCAGTATTTT

v_gene: TRBV4-1
len: 16
abundance: NA
j_gene: TRBJ1-5
d_gene: TRBD1
CDR3aa: CASSQGTATEGQPQHF
CDR3nt: TGCGCCAGCAGCCAGGGGACAGCTACTGAAGGTCAGCCCCAGCATTTT

v_gene: TRBV7-3
len: 15
abundance: few
j_gene: TRBJ2-6
d_gene: NA
CDR3aa: CASSARVDGANVLTF
CDR3nt: TGTGCCAGCAGCGCCAGGGTGGACGGGGCCAACGTCCTGACTTTC

v_gene: TRBV25-1
len: 14
abundance: few
j_gene: TRBJ1-2
d_gene: NA
CDR3aa: CASSGYRDNYGYTF
CDR3nt: TGTGCCAGCAGTGGTTACAGGGATAACTATGGCTACACCTTC

v_gene: TRBV7-3
len: 13
abundance: few
j_gene: TRBJ2-1
d_gene: NA
CDR3aa: CASSSSSYNEQFF
CDR3nt: TGTGCCAGCAGCTCGAGCTCCTACAATGAGCAGTTCTTC

v_gene: TRBV15
len: 16
abundance: NA
j_gene: TRBJ2-1
d_gene: TRBD1
CDR3aa: CATSNGRTGPYNEQFF
CDR3nt: TGTGCCACCAGCAACGGTAGGACAGGCCCCTACAATGAGCAGTTCTTC